Listed below are T cell receptor beta chains from one sample, sequenced in a study of blood T cell repertoires in COVID-19. Profiled with immunoSEQ multiplex PCR; TCRdb holds only in-frame clones, not every one. The data show 300,000 to 400,000 clones, with approximately 88% seen just once and around 0.97% held by the top ten. The source material was PBMCs or T cells enriched from blood (not recorded which). The source is a woman aged 25 to 45 with acute COVID-19. The CDR3 runs from the conserved cysteine through the conserved F or W. D genes are given only for firm matches. A row's size may be missing; if present it is once, few, many or a size class.

V gene: TRBV7-2; clone size: -; D gene: -; J gene: TRBJ1-5; CDR3 DNA: TGTGCCAGCAGCCTGCAGGGCAATCAGCCCCAGCATTTT; CDR3 protein: CASSLQGNQPQHF
V gene: TRBV7-2; clone size: few; D gene: TRBD1; J gene: TRBJ1-2; CDR3 DNA: TGTGCCAGCAGCCTGGGACAGGGATTTGGCTACACCTTC; CDR3 protein: CASSLGQGFGYTF
V gene: TRBV7-8; clone size: -; D gene: TRBD1; J gene: TRBJ1-5; CDR3 DNA: TGTGCCAGCAGCTTTCAGGGGGCAGGTCAGCCCCAGCATTTT; CDR3 protein: CASSFQGAGQPQHF
V gene: TRBV18; clone size: -; D gene: TRBD2; J gene: TRBJ2-5; CDR3 DNA: TGTGCCAGCTCACCGGTAGCGGGGGAAGAGACCCAGTACTTC; CDR3 protein: CASSPVAGEETQYF
V gene: TRBV18; clone size: -; D gene: -; J gene: TRBJ1-2; CDR3 DNA: TGTGCCAGCTCACCGAGCTCATCGACGGGCTATGGCTACACCTTC; CDR3 protein: CASSPSSSTGYGYTF
V gene: TRBV27; clone size: -; D gene: TRBD1; J gene: TRBJ2-7; CDR3 DNA: TGTGCCAGCAGCGGACAGGGGGCCTACGAGCAGTACTTC; CDR3 protein: CASSGQGAYEQYF
V gene: TRBV9; clone size: -; D gene: -; J gene: TRBJ2-1; CDR3 DNA: TGTGCCAGCAGCGGAGGGGGGGACGGATACAATGAGCAGTTCTTC; CDR3 protein: CASSGGGDGYNEQFF
V gene: TRBV7-9; clone size: -; D gene: TRBD2; J gene: TRBJ2-3; CDR3 DNA: TGTGCCAGCAGCTTAAGAATAATTACTAGCGGGGTAACAGATACGCAGTATTTT; CDR3 protein: CASSLRIITSGVTDTQYF
V gene: TRBV11-1; clone size: -; D gene: -; J gene: TRBJ2-5; CDR3 DNA: TGTGCCAGCGGGGGGGGCCTCCGGGAAGAGACCCAGTACTTC; CDR3 protein: CASGGGLREETQYF
V gene: TRBV12-3/TRBV12-4; clone size: once; D gene: -; J gene: TRBJ1-2; CDR3 DNA: TGTGCCAGCCAAGGGGTAAACTATGGCTACACCTTC; CDR3 protein: CASQGVNYGYTF
V gene: TRBV25-1; clone size: few; D gene: -; J gene: TRBJ2-1; CDR3 DNA: TGTGCCAGCAGGGGACAAGACGAAGCCTACAATGAGCAGTTCTTC; CDR3 protein: CASRGQDEAYNEQFF
V gene: TRBV6-5; clone size: -; D gene: -; J gene: TRBJ2-5; CDR3 DNA: TGTGCCAGCAGCAGGGCACGGGGGAGGCGGGAGACCCAGTACTTC; CDR3 protein: CASSRARGRRETQYF
V gene: TRBV6-2/TRBV6-3; clone size: -; D gene: -; J gene: TRBJ1-5; CDR3 DNA: TGTGCCAGCAGTTACATGAATGAGGAACAGCCCCAGCATTTT; CDR3 protein: CASSYMNEEQPQHF
V gene: TRBV7-3; clone size: -; D gene: TRBD1; J gene: TRBJ2-2; CDR3 DNA: TGTGCCAGCAGTTATACGGGACAGGACAACACCGGGGAGCTGTTTTTT; CDR3 protein: CASSYTGQDNTGELFF
V gene: TRBV7-9; clone size: -; D gene: -; J gene: TRBJ2-1; CDR3 DNA: TGTGCCAGCAGCCAAGTGGGGGGTGAGCAGTTCTTC; CDR3 protein: CASSQVGGEQFF
V gene: TRBV10-1; clone size: -; D gene: TRBD1; J gene: TRBJ1-1; CDR3 DNA: TGCGCCAGCAGTAACTGGGACCAGGGGGAGACTGAAGCTTTCTTT; CDR3 protein: CASSNWDQGETEAFF
V gene: TRBV4-1; clone size: -; D gene: TRBD1; J gene: TRBJ2-7; CDR3 DNA: TGCGCCAGCAGCCAGAAAGAATCGACAGGGGTTCTAAGTGTTTACGAGCAGTACTTC; CDR3 protein: CASSQKESTGVLSVYEQYF
V gene: TRBV29-1; clone size: -; D gene: TRBD1; J gene: TRBJ1-1; CDR3 DNA: TGCAGCGCGGGACAGGGTCATACCCTGAACACTGAAGCTTTCTTT; CDR3 protein: CSAGQGHTLNTEAFF
V gene: TRBV5-1; clone size: -; D gene: -; J gene: TRBJ1-6; CDR3 DNA: TGCGCCAGCAGCTTGGGGGGGGGTTCACCCCTCCACTTT; CDR3 protein: CASSLGGGSPLHF
V gene: TRBV28; clone size: -; D gene: -; J gene: TRBJ1-5; CDR3 DNA: TGTGCCAGCAGTTTACGGGGGGCGCCCAATCAGCCCCAGCATTTT; CDR3 protein: CASSLRGAPNQPQHF
V gene: TRBV7-9; clone size: -; D gene: -; J gene: TRBJ2-3; CDR3 DNA: TGTGCCAGCAGCTACCTACTGGGCCTTAACACAGATACGCAGTATTTT; CDR3 protein: CASSYLLGLNTDTQYF
V gene: TRBV25-1; clone size: -; D gene: -; J gene: TRBJ1-4; CDR3 DNA: TGTGCCAGCAGTGACTCAGTGAATGAAAAACTGTTTTTT; CDR3 protein: CASSDSVNEKLFF
V gene: TRBV29-1; clone size: -; D gene: -; J gene: TRBJ2-7; CDR3 DNA: TGCAGCGCCTTCGGAGGCTACGAGCAGTACTTC; CDR3 protein: CSAFGGYEQYF